Below are 26 T cell receptor beta chains sequenced from a single sample in a study of CD8+CD57+ T cells in acquired aplastic anemia (dated by TCRdb to 2017 to 2018). Patients chosen for sequencing had shown expansion of CD8+CD57+ cells by flow cytometry. Data came from an Illumina HiSeq 2000. Genomic DNA was used as template for profiling of TCR beta VDJ combinations and CDR3 sequences. Using fastp at Q25 and MiXCR, TCRdb reprocessed the public reads and kept productive beta chains. Entries that share a CDR3 protein sequence are merged under the most common genes and DNA. A total of about 290,000 distinct CDR3 sequences appear in this sample, approximately 60% of them only once. The ten largest clones capture 1.3% of the sample. The specimen was sorted CD4+, CD8+, or CD8+CD57+ T cells (not recorded which) from PBMCs. These receptors were taken from a human donor with aplastic anemia.

In this sample, this clonotype turned up many times. The chain is built from TRBV10-2 and TRBJ2-3; D could derive from TRBD1 or TRBD2 (6 bases each). The length of the CDR3 is 17 residues. V lost 3 bases, J lost 2 bases, and 18 bases lay in between. In germline, CDR1 is WSHSY, CDR2 SAAADI. CDR3 nucleotide sequence: TGCGCCAGCAGTGACTCGTCGGGGGCGGAGACCACAGATACGCAGTATTTT. Protein product: CASSDSSGAETTDTQYF.

This chain connects TRBV9 to TRBJ2-2; 12 nucleotides match TRBD1. The CDR3 is 16 residues long. With V trimmed by 3 bases and J by 4 bases, 4 bases remained unmatched. CDR1 and CDR2 from the germline V gene are SGDLS and YYNGEE. The CDR3: CASSAPGQGATGELFF. The DNA for the CDR3 is TGTGCCAGCAGCGCGCCGGGACAGGGGGCCACCGGGGAGCTGTTTTTT. Complete variable domain (other parts from reference TRBV9 and TRBJ2-2): DSGVTQTPKHLITATGQRVTLRCSPRSGDLSVYWYQQSLDQGLQFLIQYYNGEERAKGNILERFSAQQFPDLHSELNLSSLELGDSALYFCASSAPGQGATGELFFGEGSRLTVL.

A remark on this clonotype: Because the CDR3 is missing its conserved closing phenylalanine or tryptophan, this is likely a read error. In DNA form, the CDR3 reads TGTGCCAGCAGGGGTTCAGGGTTTTACGAGCAGTACCTC. It encodes CASRGSGFYEQYL. The chain employs TRBV2 and TRBJ2-7; D is perhaps TRBD1 (5 bases). Germline V gene sequence: CDR1 SNHLY, CDR2 FYNNEI. V was cut by 6 bases and J by 4 bases, with 13 bases left in between. This CDR3 comprises 13 residues.

This chain links TRBV4-3 with TRBJ2-1, with TRBD2 identical over 13 bases. Trimming removed 4 bases from V and 6 bases from J; junction bases left unmatched: 9. This CDR3 is 17 amino acids long. Germline-derived CDR1 and CDR2 are LGHNA and YSLEER. CDR3 protein: CASSLSPGLAGVNEQFF. The DNA of the CDR3 is TGCGCCAGCAGCCTCTCTCCCGGACTAGCGGGGGTCAATGAGCAGTTCTTC.

This clonotype showed up just once. The chain employs TRBV12-3 or TRBV12-4 and TRBJ1-2; no clear D. This CDR3 region has 13 residues. V gave up 1 base and J gave up 7 bases, with 10 bases separating them. CDR3 protein: CASSLGSEGGYTF. Written as DNA, the CDR3 is TGTGCCAGCAGTTTAGGGTCAGAGGGTGGCTACACCTTC.

This chain uses TRBV6-4 with TRBJ2-7, with D perhaps TRBD2 (5 bases). Deletions cut 5 bases from V and 0 bases from J, with 17 bases between. There are 16 residues in the CDR3. CDR1 is MRHNA, CDR2 SNTAGT, per germline. The CDR3 reads CASSSPDGEYSYEQYF. The CDR3 DNA sequence: TGTGCCAGCAGTTCGCCTGACGGGGAGTACTCCTACGAGCAGTACTTC.

This clonotype appeared many times. The chain combines TRBV28 with TRBJ1-1; D call uncertain. V was shortened by 8 bases and J by 9 bases, with 13 bases between the two germline ends. CDR3 length: 11 residues. Looked up from germline, CDR1 is MDHEN and CDR2 is SYDVKM. CDR3 protein: CASGQVRKAFF. The CDR3 DNA is TGTGCCAGCGGTCAGGTTCGGAAAGCTTTCTTT. The full variable domain, with the rest looked up from reference TRBV28 and TRBJ1-1, is DVKVTQSSRYLVKRTGEKVFLECVQDMDHENMFWYRQDPGLGLRLIYFSYDVKMKEKGDIPEGYSVSREKKERFSLILESASTNQTSMYLCASGQVRKAFFGQGTRLTVV.

This rearrangement joins TRBV5-1 to TRBJ2-3; tentatively, D is TRBD1 or TRBD2 (6 bases each). This CDR3 is 15 amino acids long. In germline, CDR1 is SGHRS, CDR2 YFSETQ. The V end was cut by 2 bases, the J end by 4 bases, with 14 bases between. DNA of the CDR3: TGCGCCAGCAGCTTCAACGGGGGCGCGGCAGATACGCAGTATTTT. Translation: CASSFNGGAADTQYF.

V and J are TRBV9 and TRBJ2-7, with 7 bases that match TRBD1. J was trimmed by 3 bases and V by 3 bases; bases with no gene match: 6. The CDR3 is 14 residues long. Germline V gives CDR1 SGDLS, CDR2 YYNGEE. CDR3 region: CASSATGQSYEQYF. The CDR3 nucleotides read TGTGCCAGCAGCGCCACGGGACAGAGCTACGAGCAGTACTTC.

The CDR3 DNA is TGTGCCAGCAGCTTCTCTGGCGGAGGTAACGGGGAGCTGTTTTTT. Translated, it gives CASSFSGGGNGELFF. The genes are TRBV7-8 and TRBJ2-2; TRBD2 is a possible D gene (5 bases). The CDR3 loop spans 15 amino acids. Looked up from germline, CDR1 is SGHVS and CDR2 is FQNEAQ. V was shortened by 3 bases and J by 7 bases, with 15 bases between the two germline ends.

This chain joins TRBV24-1 and TRBJ2-3, with 7 bases lining up with TRBD1. V was clipped by 2 bases and J by 2 bases; unmatched bases: 9. The length of the CDR3 is 17 residues. CDR1 is KGHDR and CDR2 is SFDVKD in the germline V gene. CDR3 protein: CATSDSSRGIATDTQYF. The CDR3 DNA sequence: TGTGCCACCAGTGATTCCAGCAGGGGGATAGCCACAGATACGCAGTATTTT.

This rearrangement joins TRBV5-1 to TRBJ1-3; maybe TRBD1 (6 bases). Germline V gene sequence: CDR1 SGHRS, CDR2 YFSETQ. This CDR3 region has 17 residues. The V gene lost 5 bases and the J gene lost 0 bases, with 18 bases spanning the gap. For the CDR3, the DNA is TGCGCCAGCAGTTGGGGGCTACAAGAGAGCTCTGGAAACACCATATATTTT. Protein: CASSWGLQESSGNTIYF.

The chain is built from TRBV19 and TRBJ2-7, with 7 positions matching TRBD2. With 7 bases clipped from V and 3 bases from J, the junction kept 3 bases outside the gene matches. Per the germline V gene, CDR1 is LNHDA and CDR2 is SQIVND (reference sequence). This CDR3 has 12 amino acids. The CDR3 here is CASKGGGYEQYF. CDR3 sequence (DNA): TGTGCCAGTAAGGGCGGGGGCTACGAGCAGTACTTC. The full variable domain, completed using reference TRBV19 and TRBJ2-7, is DGGITQSPKYLFRKEGQNVTLSCEQNLNHDAMYWYRQDPGQGLRLIYYSQIVNDFQKGDIAEGYSVSREKKESFPLTVTSAQKNPTAFYLCASKGGGYEQYFGPGTRLTVT.

The rearrangement links TRBV5-1 to TRBJ1-1; TRBD1 is a possible D gene (6 bases). This CDR3 is built from 14 residues. V lost 3 bases and J lost 4, with 13 bases in between. CDR1 SGHRS and CDR2 YFSETQ come from the germline V gene. CDR3 DNA sequence: TGCGCCAGCAGCTCACAGGGAGGTGGCACTGAAGCTTTCTTT. It yields the protein CASSSQGGGTEAFF. The full variable domain, its missing parts supplied by reference TRBV5-1 and TRBJ1-1, is KAGVTQTPRYLIKTRGQQVTLSCSPISGHRSVSWYQQTPGQGLQFLFEYFSETQRNKGNFPGRFSGRQFSNSRSEMNVSTLELGDSALYLCASSSQGGGTEAFFGQGTRLTVV.

This rearrangement joins TRBV2 to TRBJ1-6; 8 bases agree with TRBD1. This CDR3 region has 16 residues. CDR1 is SNHLY, CDR2 FYNNEI, per germline. After removal of 5 bases from V and 9 bases from J, the junction contained 12 bases not matched to a gene. CDR3 sequence: CASSTKRAGGGSPLHF. CDR3 nucleotides: TGTGCCAGCAGTACTAAGAGGGCAGGGGGCGGTTCACCCCTCCACTTT.

This clonotype came up many times. This rearrangement joins TRBV20-1 to TRBJ2-1; D is unresolved. Germline lookup yields CDR1 DFQATT and CDR2 SNEGSKA (reference sequence). The CDR3 runs to 15 residues. This chain's CDR3 is CTSLRISSSYNEQFF. The CDR3 nucleotides read TGCACCTCTCTGCGGATCTCCAGCTCCTACAATGAGCAGTTCTTC.

This clonotype was found many times. The genes are TRBV12-3 or TRBV12-4 and TRBJ2-5; 10 positions match TRBD1. V lost 1 base to trimming and J lost 7 bases; unmatched junction nucleotides: 3. CDR3 length: 14 amino acids. The CDR3 is CASSLVGTGATQYF. The CDR3 bases are TGTGCCAGCAGTTTAGTAGGGACAGGGGCGACCCAGTACTTC.

This clonotype showed up just once. J is TRBJ1-5 and V is TRBV7-9; D not resolved. The ends were cut back, 4 bases at V and 4 bases at J, with 8 bases in the middle. Germline V gene data show CDR1 as SEHNR and CDR2 as FQNEAQ (reference sequence). This CDR3 region has 13 residues. CDR3 nucleotides: TGTGCCAGCAGCTCCCCGGGGAATCAGCCCCAGCATTTT. Translated, it gives CASSSPGNQPQHF.

This clonotype was recorded many times. This chain connects TRBV11-2 to TRBJ2-7, with 7 positions matching TRBD2. V was clipped by 7 bases and J by 2 bases; unmatched bases: 11. CDR3 length: 15 amino acids. CDR1 is SGHAT and CDR2 is FQNNGV in the germline V gene. The CDR3 spells CASNLNSGQTYEQYF. The DNA for the CDR3 is TGTGCCAGCAACCTAAATAGCGGGCAGACCTACGAGCAGTACTTC.

The chain recombines TRBV20-1 with TRBJ1-4; no reliable D call. Germline V gives CDR1 DFQATT, CDR2 SNEGSKA (reference sequence). Trimming cost V 0 bases and J 3 bases, with 8 bases left between them. The CDR3 runs to 14 residues. DNA for the CDR3: TGCAGTGCTAGAGATCTGGGTTCTAATGAAAAACTGTTTTTT. It translates to CSARDLGSNEKLFF.

The chain combines TRBV19 with TRBJ1-1; a possible D gene is TRBD1 (5 bases). The CDR3 totals 14 residues. Trimming cost V 3 bases and J 6 bases, with 14 bases left between them. In germline, CDR1 is LNHDA, CDR2 SQIVND (reference sequence). The CDR3 nucleotides read TGTGCCAGTAGTATGACCCCGGGGCAGGCTGAAGCTTTCTTT. This sequence encodes CASSMTPGQAEAFF.

CDR3 in amino acids: CASSFGQGYEAFF. Here the CDR3 DNA reads TGTGCCAGCAGCTTCGGACAGGGTTATGAAGCTTTCTTT. The genes are TRBV11-2 and TRBJ1-1; 8 bases line up with TRBD1. CDR1 is SGHAT and CDR2 is FQNNGV in the germline V gene. The CDR3 length is 13 residues. With 3 bases clipped from V and 7 bases from J, the junction kept 4 bases outside the gene matches.

In its sample, this clonotype was seen a few times. The J gene is TRBJ2-5, the V gene TRBV2; the D call may be TRBD1 or TRBD2 (5 bases each). V lost 3 bases and J 5 bases, leaving 16 bases between the germline ends. CDR1 and CDR2 from the germline V gene are SNHLY and FYNNEI. This CDR3 spans 15 amino acids. The CDR3 loop is CASSESGAGLETQYF. In nucleotides, the CDR3 is TGTGCCAGCAGTGAGTCCGGGGCCGGTTTGGAGACCCAGTACTTC.

The CDR3, as DNA: TGTGCCAGCAGTTTAACAGGACCCCTCCACTTT. This encodes CASSLTGPLHF. The V call is TRBV28, the J call TRBJ1-6, with a possible D match to TRBD1 (5 bases). The length of the CDR3 is 11 residues. Trimming shortened V by 2 bases and J by 12 bases, and 5 bases separated the two germline ends. From germline, CDR1 is MDHEN and CDR2 SYDVKM.

The chain combines TRBV7-8 with TRBJ1-1, with D possibly matching TRBD1 (6 bases). The CDR3 extends over 14 amino acids. Germline V gene sequence: CDR1 SGHVS, CDR2 FQNEAQ. V lost 5 bases and J 1 base, leaving 11 bases between the germline ends. CDR3 coding DNA: TGTGCCAGCAGCCCCAAGGGGGGGAACACTGAAGCTTTCTTT. Translation: CASSPKGGNTEAFF.

This chain's CDR3 is CASSLAGPNSPLHF. The CDR3 DNA is TGTGCCAGCAGCTTGGCGGGACCGAATTCACCCCTCCACTTT. The J gene is TRBJ1-6, the V gene TRBV5-4; weak D call: TRBD1 (5 bases). Germline values: CDR1 SGHNT, CDR2 YYREEE (reference sequence). The CDR3 totals 14 residues. The V and J ends lost 0 bases and 7 bases respectively, with 8 bases between them.